This T cell receptor beta chain was identified in a study of T-cell reconstitution after alpha-beta-depleted transplantation in children. There are many counts of this clonotype. Unique molecular identifiers featured in how the TCRbeta library was prepared. TCRdb passed the PCR reads through MiXCR, listing each CDR3 protein once. This table holds about 200,000 distinct CDR3 sequences, about 14% found once. V was shortened by 0 bases and J by 2 bases, with 10 bases between the two germline ends. Germline values: CDR1 MNHEY, CDR2 SVGAGI. This CDR3 region has 15 residues. This specimen was PBMCs from the stem cell graft donor, taken from the stem cell graft. The TCR sequence derives from a human donor who donated a stem cell graft to a child with acute lymphoblastic leukemia. The V gene is TRBV6-5, the J gene TRBJ1-1; D uncertain. This CDR3 is CASSYSPYTNTEAFF. The CDR3 DNA follows: TGTGCCAGCAGTTACTCCCCATACACAAACACTGAAGCTTTCTTT.